This TCR beta chain was obtained from a study of CXCR3-negative and CXCR3-positive naive CD8 T cells. Study-wide findings and caveats: Post-cryopreservation CXCR3 expression was partly diminished, and the bulk of assays employed fresh PBMCs. Naive CXCR3-positive cells had TRB CDR3s more hydrophobic than those of CXCR3-negative naive cells. Because surface CD5 did not distinguish the naive subsets, TCR strength was inferred from TRB CDR3 properties.

A CD45RO-CCR7+CD27+CD95- profile was what naive CD8+ T cells displayed. To note about this clonotype: Its antigen is undetermined.

5' RACE that incorporated UMI labels was used to prepare the TRB cDNA libraries. Each CDR3 protein gets one entry in TCRdb, which reprocessed the 5' RACE reads and gives no DNA. In total, the table holds 140,000 to 150,000 distinct CDR3 sequences. Sequenced sample: naive CXCR3+ CD8+ T cells from blood. As to subset: CD45RO-CCR7+CD27+CD95- naive CD8+ T cells expressing CXCR3 (TNR3+). This sequence originates from a human donor in good health. Some clones in this sample may be carry-over from other donors' samples.

CDR3 loop: CAWGQGGYEQYF. V usage is TRBV30 and J usage is TRBJ2-7; the TRBD1 assignment by TCRdb is unverifiable without DNA. CDR1 is GTSNPN and CDR2 is SVGIG in the germline V gene (reference sequence). This CDR3 comprises 12 residues.